The 20 T cell receptor beta chains below all came from one sample that was sequenced in a study of CD8 T cells in ankylosing spondylitis. Each CDR3 protein is one row after TCRdb ran MiXCR on the 5' RACE reads. The sample carries 250,000 to 400,000 distinct CDR3 sequences, roughly 12% recorded once. The sample was blood, either unsorted or a sorted T cell fraction (not recorded which). All receptors come from a female donor with ankylosing spondylitis or in good health (not recorded which).

This clonotype has ten or more counts. The CDR3 DNA reads as TGCAGTGCTAGGAGACAGGGGTACCAAGAGACCCAGTACTTC. Protein sequence: CSARRQGYQETQYF. The chain uses TRBV20-1 and TRBJ2-5, with 8 positions matching TRBD1. This CDR3 has 14 residues. After removal of 3 bases from V and 0 bases from J, the junction contained 3 bases not matched to a gene. CDR1 is DFQATT and CDR2 is SNEGSKA in the germline V gene (reference sequence).

In its sample, this clonotype was seen many times. The genes are TRBV4-1 and TRBJ1-5; possibly TRBD1 for D (6 bases). Trimming left V 0 bases short and J 4 bases short, with 19 bases between. Per the germline V gene, CDR1 is MGHRA and CDR2 is YSYEKL. The CDR3 length is 18 residues. The DNA of the CDR3 is TGCGCCAGCAGCCAAGATGGGTCCCCCTTCAGGGGAAATCAGCCCCAGCATTTT. It is translated as CASSQDGSPFRGNQPQHF.

This clonotype has at least ten counts. V is TRBV11-2 and J is TRBJ2-2; unclear D gene. The germline V gene has CDR1 SGHAT and CDR2 FQNNGV. CDR3 length: 12 residues. V gave up 6 bases and J gave up 5 bases, with 7 bases separating them. This CDR3 is CASSPWTGELFF. The CDR3 nucleotides read TGTGCCAGCAGTCCTTGGACCGGGGAGCTGTTTTTT.

This clonotype appeared many times. This rearrangement joins TRBV20-1 to TRBJ2-7; TRBD2 might be the D (6 bases). This CDR3 region has 16 residues. Germline CDR1 is DFQATT and CDR2 is SNEGSKA (reference sequence). Trimming shortened V by 1 base and J by 1 base, and 17 bases separated the two germline ends. The CDR3 is CSARGGSSGKSYEQYF. The CDR3 region has the DNA TGCAGTGCTAGAGGGGGTAGTAGCGGAAAATCCTACGAGCAGTACTTC.

This clonotype was observed at least ten times. V gene TRBV6-5 combines with J gene TRBJ2-7, with 12 nucleotides matching TRBD1. With 2 bases clipped from V and 7 bases from J, the junction kept 6 bases outside the gene matches. CDR1 and CDR2 from the germline V gene are MNHEY and SVGAGI. The CDR3 extends over 15 amino acids. The DNA of the CDR3 is TGTGCCAGCAGTTACCGGGGACAGGGGGCGGAAGAGCAGTACTTC. It encodes CASSYRGQGAEEQYF.

In this sample, this clonotype turned up many times. V and J are TRBV5-1 and TRBJ2-5, with D hard to call. Germline lookup yields CDR1 SGHRS and CDR2 YFSETQ. Trimming pared 7 bases from V and 2 bases from J, leaving 9 bases between. The CDR3 runs to 12 residues. This CDR3 is CASRDLQETQYF. CDR3 in DNA: TGCGCCAGCCGAGATCTACAAGAGACCCAGTACTTC. The variable domain in full, completed from reference TRBV5-1 and TRBJ2-5, reads KAGVTQTPRYLIKTRGQQVTLSCSPISGHRSVSWYQQTPGQGLQFLFEYFSETQRNKGNFPGRFSGRQFSNSRSEMNVSTLELGDSALYLCASRDLQETQYFGPGTRLLVL.

A word on this clonotype: A much larger clonotype is one base distant, so this may be a read error. The rearrangement joins TRBV3-1 to TRBJ2-3, with unresolved D. The CDR3 has 13 amino acids. Germline CDR1 is LGHDT and CDR2 is YNNKEL (reference sequence). This CDR3 reads CASRPGARDSQYF. CDR3 DNA sequence: TGTGCCAGCAGACCCGGAGCGCGAGATTCGCAGTATTTT.

This clonotype was seen at least ten times. The V call is TRBV5-1, the J call TRBJ2-7, with 9 nucleotides matching TRBD2. The ends lost 3 bases at V and 5 bases at J; junction bases unmatched: 9. Germline values: CDR1 SGHRS, CDR2 YFSETQ. This CDR3 spans 15 amino acids. DNA for the CDR3: TGCGCCAGCAGCTCCCCAGCGGGGGGTCACAACGAGCAGTACTTC. It is translated as CASSSPAGGHNEQYF.

This clonotype was counted at least ten times. The gene calls are TRBV10-3 and TRBJ2-7; the D is unclear. The V and J ends lost 7 bases and 3 bases respectively, with 10 bases between them. Germline CDR1 and CDR2: ENHRY and SYGVKD. The CDR3 contains 12 residues. The CDR3 DNA is TGTGCCATCAAAGCCTCTAACTACGAGCAGTACTTC. This sequence encodes CAIKASNYEQYF.

This clonotype was picked up one time. This rearrangement joins TRBV10-2 to TRBJ2-3; D not resolved. This CDR3 has 11 residues. Trimming stripped 4 bases from V and 6 bases from J, with 5 bases between. Per germline, CDR1 WSHSY and CDR2 SAAADI. CDR3 loop: CASSARDTQYF. The CDR3 DNA follows: TGCGCCAGCAGTGCAAGGGATACGCAGTATTTT.

In its sample, this clonotype was seen many times. The chain employs TRBV5-6 and TRBJ2-5; 7 positions match TRBD1. V lost 0 bases, J lost 5 bases, and 7 bases stayed unmatched. Germline CDR1 is SGHDT and CDR2 is YYEEEE. The CDR3 is 15 residues long. The CDR3 DNA is TGTGCCAGCAGCTTGGCACAGGGGCCCAGGGAGACCCAGTACTTC. Protein product: CASSLAQGPRETQYF.

This clonotype was counted ten times or more. The CDR3 loop is CASSGWVYEQYF. The CDR3 bases are TGTGCCAGCAGTGGCTGGGTTTACGAGCAGTACTTC. The chain uses TRBV12-3 or TRBV12-4 and TRBJ2-7, with D uncertain. This CDR3 has 12 amino acids. V was cut by 5 bases and J by 4 bases, with 9 bases left in between.

Ten or more counts support this clonotype. The chain uses TRBV5-1 and TRBJ2-2, with D possibly matching TRBD1 (6 bases). CDR1 and CDR2 (germline): SGHRS, YFSETQ. There are 15 residues in the CDR3. The germline V and J ends were trimmed by 3 bases and 6 bases, with 15 bases remaining between them. CDR3 DNA: TGCGCCAGCAGCTCGCTGACAGGCCGGGCCGGGGAGCTGTTTTTT. It is translated as CASSSLTGRAGELFF. The entire variable domain, with the rest obtained from reference TRBV5-1 and TRBJ2-2, is as follows: KAGVTQTPRYLIKTRGQQVTLSCSPISGHRSVSWYQQTPGQGLQFLFEYFSETQRNKGNFPGRFSGRQFSNSRSEMNVSTLELGDSALYLCASSSLTGRAGELFFGEGSRLTVL.

In its sample, this clonotype was seen many times. The chain is built from TRBV25-1 and TRBJ2-7, with 7 positions matching TRBD1. The V and J ends lost 4 bases and 0 bases, in that order; junction bases with no gene match: 3. Per germline, CDR1 MGHDK and CDR2 SYGVNS. This CDR3 has 14 amino acids. The CDR3 nucleotides are TGTGCCAGCAGTGGACAGGGCAGCTCCTACGAGCAGTACTTC. This gives the protein CASSGQGSSYEQYF.

This clonotype was recorded at least ten times. J is TRBJ2-7 and V is TRBV29-1, with a weak D call TRBD1 (5 bases). Trimming removed 2 bases at V and 5 bases at J, with 13 bases between. The CDR3 spans 13 residues. Germline assignment: CDR1 SQVTM and CDR2 ANQGSEA. The CDR3 loop is CSVEFVGADEQYF. DNA for the CDR3: TGCAGCGTTGAATTTGTAGGGGCTGACGAGCAGTACTTC.

In this sample, this clonotype turned up a few times. The chain links TRBV5-1 to TRBJ2-1, with TRBD1 matching 10 bases. Looked up from germline, CDR1 is SGHRS and CDR2 is YFSETQ. CDR3 size: 13 residues. The V segment lost 5 bases and the J segment 12 bases; nucleotides outside the gene matches: 8. CDR3 amino acids: CASRTGTGVGQFF. The CDR3 DNA sequence: TGCGCCAGCAGGACCGGGACAGGGGTCGGGCAGTTCTTC.

This chain uses TRBV20-1 with TRBJ1-1; D is undetermined. This CDR3 comprises 16 residues. V lost 0 bases to trimming and J lost 4 bases, with 18 bases between them. Germline lookup yields CDR1 DFQATT and CDR2 SNEGSKA (reference sequence). DNA for the CDR3: TGCAGTGCTAGAGATATGAAGAGAGCTCCGGGCACTGAAGCTTTCTTT. This sequence encodes CSARDMKRAPGTEAFF.

This clonotype was detected a few times. This sequence joins TRBV15 and TRBJ2-1; the match to TRBD2 covers 10 bases. The ends lost 4 bases at V and 10 bases at J; junction bases unmatched: 10. CDR3 length: 15 residues. The germline gives CDR1 LNHNV, CDR2 YYDKDF (reference sequence). In DNA form, the CDR3 reads TGTGCCACCAGCACCCCAGCGGGAGGGCCAAGAGAGCAGTTCTTC. Translation gives CATSTPAGGPREQFF. Full variable domain (rest looked up from reference TRBV15 and TRBJ2-1): DAMVIQNPRYQVTQFGKPVTLSCSQTLNHNVMYWYQQKSSQAPKLLFHYYDKDFNNEADTPDNFQSRRPNTSFCFLDIRSPGLGDTAMYLCATSTPAGGPREQFFGPGTRLTVL.

This clonotype was recorded a few times. The rearrangement links TRBV6-1 to TRBJ2-5; weak D call: TRBD2 (5 bases). Germline lookup yields CDR1 MNHNS and CDR2 SASEGT. The CDR3 totals 15 residues. Trimming removed 8 bases from V and 2 bases from J, with 18 bases in between. The CDR3 loop reads CASLRGGILQETQYF. Written as DNA, the CDR3 is TGTGCCAGCTTACGTGGAGGAATTTTACAAGAGACCCAGTACTTC.

This clonotype was seen many times. The V gene is TRBV6-2 or TRBV6-3, the J gene TRBJ1-5, with a weak D call TRBD1 (5 bases). Trimming took off 5 bases at V and 5 bases at J, with 16 bases between the two ends. Germline values: CDR1 MNHEY, CDR2 SVGEGT. The CDR3 has 15 amino acids. The CDR3 coding sequence is TGTGCCAGCAGTCAGTCGGCCAGGGTGGATCAGCCCCAGCATTTT. Translation: CASSQSARVDQPQHF.